This TCR beta chain was documented in a study of T cell repertoires in cytomegalovirus infection. Background on the study: Epitope selection comprised recently identified HLA-C-restricted CMV epitopes and well-studied HLA-B-restricted CMV epitopes. Both CMV infection and a matching HLA type were indicated by public TCR beta signatures.

This CDR3 spans 13 amino acids. Germline lookup yields CDR1 MGHDK and CDR2 SYGVNS. The V and J ends lost 4 bases and 7 bases respectively, with 11 bases between them. The study's findings and limits: Frequencies of public TCR beta families were cumulated, and this identified carriers of CMV plus the relevant HLA. The study found HLA-C-restricted CMV-specific TCR beta clonotypes dominating the ex vivo response.

TCRdb re-called the reads with MiXCR, one entry per CDR3 protein. The repertoire holds approximately 110,000 distinct CDR3 sequences, with about 40% as singletons. On this clonotype: The antigen is undetermined.

The J gene is TRBJ1-5, the V gene TRBV25-1; no firm D call. Sample: CD8+ T cells from cultured PBMCs, taken from culture after CMV antigen stimulation. The source of this sequence is a human donor in good health (CMV status not recorded). Some clones in this sample may be carry-over from other donors' samples. CDR3 region: CASSVGGWQPQHF. The CDR3 nucleotides are TGTGCCAGCAGTGTTGGCGGGTGGCAGCCCCAGCATTTT. The full variable domain, its missing parts supplied by reference TRBV25-1 and TRBJ1-5, is EADIYQTPRYLVIGTGKKITLECSQTMGHDKMYWYQQDPGMELHLIHYSYGVNSTEKGDLSSESTVSRIRTEHFPLTLESARPSHTSQYLCASSVGGWQPQHFGDGTRLSIL.